This T cell receptor beta chain comes out of a study of T cells in Graves' hyperthyroidism and ophthalmopathy. In the study overall: Peripheral blood samples were taken at initial diagnosis, prior to any treatment. Study-wide findings and caveats: Classification by a 13 V-J model distinguished ophthalmopathy from stable hyperthyroidism. Clonotypes that were expanded in thyroid above 0.001 mostly appeared in blood too.

Progressors' blood was drawn at hyperthyroidism diagnosis, before ophthalmopathy symptoms. This clonotype was detected a few times. The antigen remains unidentified. Germline loops: CDR1 LNHNV, CDR2 YYDKDF (reference sequence). Trimming removed 5 bases from V and 4 bases from J; junction bases left unmatched: 4. The CDR3 is 14 amino acids. TCR beta CDR3 region amplification was performed from RNA transcripts. With the HTBI primer set, the TCR CDR3 went through a first round of RT-PCR. TCRdb reprocessed the multiplex PCR reads with MiXCR, giving one entry per CDR3 protein. The sample has about 720,000 distinct CDR3 sequences, under 20% seen once.

The sample consisted of blood. This chain connects TRBV15 to TRBJ2-1; TRBD2 matches at 8 bases. The TCR was taken from a woman in her fifties or sixties with Graves' hyperthyroidism that later progressed to Graves' ophthalmopathy. The CDR3 loop reads CATSSGGAYNEQFF. CDR3 bases: TGTGCCACCAGCTCGGGGGGGGCTTACAATGAGCAGTTCTTC.